One and the same sample provided the 16 T cell receptor beta chains below, sequenced in a study of shared clonotypes between healthy human individuals. Sequencing was performed with immunoSEQ multiplex PCR; in TCRdb, only in-frame clones are kept and a portion is missing. The sample shows 2 million to 3 million clones, 93% of them seen only once. Sequencing was carried out using naive CD4+ T cells from PBMCs. Indicated subset: CD45RA+ positively selected. These receptors all stem from a man between 18 and 35 years old in good health. Some clones in this sample may be carry-over from other donors' samples.

V gene TRBV19 combines with J gene TRBJ2-1; 13 bases are shared with TRBD2. This CDR3 is built from 16 residues. Germline CDR1 reads LNHDA; CDR2 reads SQIVND (reference sequence). The trim removed 8 bases at V and 8 bases at J, leaving 12 bases unmatched. CDR3 protein: CASPGTSGKTFYEQFF. The DNA of the CDR3 is TGTGCCAGTCCCGGGACTAGCGGGAAGACGTTTTATGAGCAGTTCTTC.

This chain uses TRBV29-1 with TRBJ2-1, with TRBD2 identical over 12 bases. Germline values: CDR1 SQVTM, CDR2 ANQGSEA. CDR3 length equals 14 residues. The V gene end was trimmed by 6 bases and the J gene end by 8 bases; junction bases not matched to a gene: 8. This CDR3 reads CSVRLAGDSDEQFF. CDR3 DNA sequence: TGCAGCGTCCGACTAGCGGGAGATTCGGATGAGCAGTTCTTC.

This chain connects TRBV28 to TRBJ1-1; TRBD1 matches at 7 bases. The germline V gene encodes CDR1 MDHEN and CDR2 SYDVKM. The junction had 8 bases not matched to a gene; V was cut back by 6 bases and J by 4 bases. This CDR3 contains 14 residues. The chain's CDR3 is CASRQGGAGTEAFF. The DNA for the CDR3 is TGTGCCAGCAGGCAAGGGGGCGCGGGCACTGAAGCTTTCTTT.

The CDR3 protein is CASGSMVYQPQHF. The DNA of the CDR3 is TGTGCCAGCGGGTCGATGGTTTATCAGCCCCAGCATTTT. The rearrangement uses TRBV28 and TRBJ1-5; D unresolved. V was trimmed by 8 bases and J by 5 bases, leaving 13 bases between them. Germline CDR1 is MDHEN and CDR2 is SYDVKM. This CDR3 is built from 13 residues.

The chain joins TRBV5-1 to TRBJ1-1; a possible D gene is TRBD1 (6 bases). The CDR3 is 15 residues long. The V gene lost 2 bases and the J gene lost 3 bases, with 14 bases spanning the gap. Germline V CDR1 and CDR2: SGHRS, YFSETQ. In nucleotides, the CDR3 is TGCGCCAGCAGCTTCACAGGGCCCCCGGACACTGAAGCTTTCTTT. Protein product: CASSFTGPPDTEAFF.

This chain connects TRBV7-8 to TRBJ2-1; 8 bases agree with TRBD2. Germline lookup yields CDR1 SGHVS and CDR2 FQNEAQ. This CDR3 has 14 amino acids. J lost 8 bases, V lost 4 bases, and 7 bases had no gene match. CDR3: CASSWRLAIDEQFF. The CDR3 DNA reads TGTGCCAGCAGCTGGCGACTAGCGATCGATGAGCAGTTCTTC.

DNA for the CDR3: TGCGCCAGCAGCCCCTCGGTGGAGGGCGATGGCTACACCTTC. Protein product: CASSPSVEGDGYTF. The V and J genes are TRBV5-1 and TRBJ1-2; unclear D gene. V was pared by 4 bases and J by 6 bases, with 16 bases between. This CDR3 is built from 14 residues. CDR1 is SGHRS, CDR2 YFSETQ, per germline. Complete variable domain (other parts from reference TRBV5-1 and TRBJ1-2): KAGVTQTPRYLIKTRGQQVTLSCSPISGHRSVSWYQQTPGQGLQFLFEYFSETQRNKGNFPGRFSGRQFSNSRSEMNVSTLELGDSALYLCASSPSVEGDGYTFGSGTRLTVV.

J is TRBJ2-7 and V is TRBV7-3; D tentatively fits TRBD1 or TRBD2 (5 bases each). Trimming pared 1 base from V and 3 bases from J, leaving 7 bases between. This CDR3 has 13 amino acids. Germline loops: CDR1 SGHTA, CDR2 FQGTGA. The CDR3 loop reads CASSLNGGYEQYF. DNA of the CDR3: TGTGCCAGCAGCTTAAATGGGGGCTACGAGCAGTACTTC. Together with reference TRBV7-3 and TRBJ2-7, the CDR3 gives the full variable domain: GAGVSQTPSNKVTEKGKYVELRCDPISGHTALYWYRQSLGQGPEFLIYFQGTGAADDSGLPNDRFFAVRPEGSVSTLKIQRTERGDSAVYLCASSLNGGYEQYFGPGTRLTVT.

The chain is built from TRBV6-1 and TRBJ1-2, with 7 bases identical to TRBD1. The CDR3 has 13 amino acids. J lost 6 bases, V lost 11 bases, and 12 bases had no gene match. CDR1 is MNHNS and CDR2 is SASEGT in the germline V gene. The CDR3 is CASHRGTANGYTF. CDR3 in DNA: TGTGCCTCCCACCGGGGGACAGCGAATGGCTACACCTTC.

The genes are TRBV25-1 and TRBJ1-4; the D is unclear. V shed 4 bases and J shed 7 bases, with 16 bases lying between them. CDR3 length equals 15 residues. Germline V gene sequence: CDR1 MGHDK, CDR2 SYGVNS. In DNA, the CDR3 is TGTGCCAGCAGTGTTGGGCTTCGCGGCGGTGAAAAACTGTTTTTT. Protein sequence: CASSVGLRGGEKLFF.

The J gene is TRBJ1-5, the V gene TRBV5-4; 8 bases match TRBD1. The CDR3 loop spans 15 amino acids. J was trimmed by 1 base and V by 4 bases; bases with no gene match: 4. Germline lookup yields CDR1 SGHNT and CDR2 YYREEE (reference sequence). This CDR3 reads CASSPDRGSNQPQHF. The CDR3 DNA reads as TGTGCCAGCAGCCCAGACAGGGGCAGCAATCAGCCCCAGCATTTT.

With respect to this clone: At the DNA level, this CDR3 is encoded by other sequences in the same sample as well. This rearrangement joins TRBV5-4 to TRBJ2-3; D might be TRBD2 (5 bases). The germline gives CDR1 SGHNT, CDR2 YYREEE (reference sequence). The CDR3 is 14 amino acids. The V end was cut by 0 bases, the J end by 0 bases, with 5 bases between. The CDR3 sequence: CASSLGTSTDTQYF. CDR3 sequence (DNA): TGTGCCAGCAGCTTGGGGACTAGCACAGATACGCAGTATTTT. Variable domain in full (rest from reference TRBV5-4 and TRBJ2-3): ETGVTQSPTHLIKTRGQQVTLRCSSQSGHNTVSWYQQALGQGPQFIFQYYREEENGRGNFPPRFSGLQFPNYSSELNVNALELDDSALYLCASSLGTSTDTQYFGPGTRLTVL.

The chain recombines TRBV10-3 with TRBJ1-3; D is undetermined. The V end lost 11 bases, the J end lost 4 bases, and 27 bases lay between the germline ends. Germline CDR1 is ENHRY and CDR2 is SYGVKD. The CDR3 has 17 residues. CDR3 in amino acids: CASSPGRIHESGNTIYF. The CDR3 DNA sequence: TGTGCCTCCAGCCCCGGACGGATACATGAATCAGGAAACACCATATATTTT.

The V call is TRBV27, the J call TRBJ2-7, with TRBD1 matching over 7 bases. The CDR3 consists of 15 residues. Germline V lookup: CDR1 MNHEY, CDR2 SMNVEV (reference sequence). The V segment lost 5 bases and the J segment 0 bases; nucleotides outside the gene matches: 7. The CDR3 region has the DNA TGTGCCAGCAGTAAAGGGACAGCCCGCTCCTACGAGCAGTACTTC. Protein: CASSKGTARSYEQYF.

About this clone itself: The sample holds other DNA sequences that translate to the same CDR3. The V gene is TRBV5-1, the J gene TRBJ1-2, with D uncertain. The germline CDR1 and CDR2 sequences are SGHRS and YFSETQ. CDR3 length: 12 residues. Trimming took off 0 bases at V and 8 bases at J, with 8 bases between the two ends. In nucleotides, the CDR3 is TGCGCCAGCAGCTTGGTTGGCGAGGGCTACACCTTC. This codes for CASSLVGEGYTF.

The genes are TRBV28 and TRBJ2-2; 7 nucleotides agree with TRBD1. V was pared by 6 bases and J by 3 bases, with 7 bases of the junction left unmatched. From germline, CDR1 is MDHEN and CDR2 SYDVKM. The CDR3 extends over 15 amino acids. CDR3 amino acids: CASSEGAGYTGELFF. The CDR3 DNA reads TGTGCCAGCAGCGAGGGGGCTGGGTACACCGGGGAGCTGTTTTTT.